These 27 T cell receptor beta chains were all obtained from the same sample, sequenced in a study of tissue T cells after allogeneic stem cell transplantation. Repertoires were generated with immunoSEQ multiplex PCR, while TCRdb's copy carries only in-frame clones and drops some. This sample has over 3,500 clones; less than 55% occur once, and the top ten carry about a sixth. Time point given: mouse harvest day 14 after allogeneic transplant. Tail vein injection delivered 10^7 T-cell-depleted bone marrow cells and 10^6 splenic CD5+ T cells. The source material was gut tissue. The receptors shown here come from a female BALB/c mouse given C57BL/6 T cells with graft-versus-host disease after an allogeneic hematopoietic cell transplant.

The table lists this clone with a few counts. The germline and genes are mouse ones. The CDR3 goes on 1 residue after the read ends, and that part is filled in from the germline J gene. The V call is TRBV26, the J call TRBJ1-1; possible D gene TRBD1, 5 bases. Germline CDR1 is KGHPV and CDR2 is FQNQEV (reference sequence). Trimming removed 4 bases at V and 0 bases at J, with 6 bases between. The CDR3 extends over 13 amino acids. The CDR3 bases that were read are TGTGCCAGCAGTCGACAGACAAACACAGAAGTCTTC. It yields the protein CASSRQTNTEVF. Given in full, the CDR3 is CASSRQTNTEVFF. Looking up the rest from reference TRBV26 and TRBJ1-1 gives the full variable domain: NSKVIQTPRYLVKGQGQKAKMRCIPEKGHPVVFWYQQNKNNEFKFLINFQNQEVLQQIDMTEKRFSAECPSNSPCSLEIQSSEAGDSALYLCASSRQTNTEVFFGKGTRLTVV.

The table lists this clone with a count of one. A far larger clone is only one base removed, so a read error is likely. These gene names are mouse names. The read ends 1 residue shy of where the CDR3 ends; the end is completed using the germline J gene. The chain links TRBV4 to TRBJ2-3; TRBD2 matches 9 bases. With V trimmed by 4 bases and J by 0 bases, 5 bases remained unmatched. CDR3 length: 16 residues. The germline gives CDR1 LGHDT, CDR2 YNNKQL (reference sequence). Partial CDR3 DNA: TGTGCCAGCAGCTTCAGACTGGGGGCTAGTGCAGAAACGCTGTAT. This translates into CASSFRLGASAETLY. The CDR3 as a whole reads CASSFRLGASAETLYF.

About this clone itself: Gene names are mouse gene names. From the germline J gene comes the end of the CDR3, since the read stops 1 residue before it. The genes are TRBV26 and TRBJ1-1; D uncertain. The length of the CDR3 is 11 residues. Germline V gene lookup returns CDR1 KGHPV and CDR2 FQNQEV (reference sequence). V lost 5 bases to trimming and J lost 5 bases, with 6 bases between them. CDR3 residues: CASSMTTEVFF. The covered CDR3 bases are TGTGCCAGCAGTATGACAACAGAAGTCTTC.

In this sample, this clone turned up a few times. Genes here carry mouse names. The CDR3 goes on 1 residue after the read ends, and that part is filled in from the germline J gene. The chain has TRBV13-1 and TRBJ1-4; D gene uncertain. CDR3 length: 12 residues. The V end lost 5 bases, the J end lost 7 bases, and 9 bases lay between the germline ends. Germline V gives CDR1 NSHNY, CDR2 SYGAGN. The CDR3 region is CASSVQGERLFF. The sequenced CDR3 bases are TGTGCCAGCAGCGTACAAGGCGAAAGATTATTT.

By share, this clone counts as medium-sized (0.01 to 0.1%). The listed genes are named as in mouse. The read is 1 residue too short to cover the CDR3 end, so that end is filled in from the germline J gene. The chain carries TRBV26 and TRBJ2-4; D gene uncertain. This CDR3 spans 13 amino acids. The germline gives CDR1 KGHPV, CDR2 FQNQEV (reference sequence). The ends were cut back, 3 bases at V and 0 bases at J, with 4 bases in the middle. CDR3 DNA (partial): TGTGCCAGCAGTCTCCAGAGTCAAAACACCTTGTAC. Translating gives CASSLQSQNTLY. The full CDR3 protein reads CASSLQSQNTLYF.

In this sample, this clone is medium-sized. The gene names here belong to mouse. With the read ending 1 residue before the CDR3 end, the germline J gene is used to fill in that end. The J gene is TRBJ2-7, the V gene TRBV5; TRBD2 matches at 14 bases. The ends lost 0 bases at V and 7 bases at J; junction bases unmatched: 5. CDR3 length: 16 residues. CDR1 is LGHNA, CDR2 YNLKQL, per germline (reference sequence). CDR3 amino acids: CASSQDPGLGGQEQYF. The sequenced CDR3 bases are TGTGCCAGCAGCCAAGATCCGGGACTGGGGGGGCAAGAACAGTAC.

This clone was found a few times. The germline and genes are mouse ones. The read stops 1 residue short of the end of the CDR3; the missing end is completed from the germline J gene. The rearrangement links TRBV5 to TRBJ1-3; the D is unclear. V was clipped by 1 base and J by 0 bases, with 4 bases between them. CDR3 size: 14 residues. Germline assignment: CDR1 LGHNA and CDR2 YNLKQL (reference sequence). CDR3 bases read: TGTGCCAGCAGCCAAGCTCATTCTGGAAATACGCTCTAT. Protein: CASSQAHSGNTLY. From start to end, the CDR3 is CASSQAHSGNTLYF.

The sample holds one count of this clone. These gene names are mouse names. Read sequence stops 1 residue before the CDR3 end, and the germline J gene provides the missing end. The gene calls are TRBV1 and TRBJ1-1; D uncertain. The V gene lost 1 base and the J gene lost 7 bases, with 7 bases spanning the gap. This CDR3 is 12 amino acids long. The V gene's germline CDR1 is NSQYPW and CDR2 LRSPGD (reference sequence). The CDR3 is CTCSAGAGEVFF. CDR3 DNA, as far as it was read: TGCACCTGCAGTGCAGGAGCAGGAGAAGTCTTC.

This clone is large (0.1 to 1%) by share. The listed genes are named as in mouse. The DNA ends 1 residue before the CDR3 does, and the rest of the CDR3 is filled in from the germline J gene. This rearrangement joins TRBV16 to TRBJ2-7; TRBD2 is a possible D gene (6 bases). The V gene's germline CDR1 is SGHSA and CDR2 FRNQAP. Trimming stripped 0 bases from V and 1 base from J, with 7 bases between. The CDR3 has 14 amino acids. This CDR3 reads CASSLDLGSYEQYF. The covered CDR3 bases are TGTGCAAGCAGCTTAGATCTGGGGTCCTATGAACAGTAC.

Only a few counts were recorded for this clone. The genes and germline here are from mouse. The CDR3 reads CASSLAGTGVYEQYF. Partial CDR3 DNA: TGTGCCAGCTCTCTCGCCGGGACTGGGGTCTATGAACAGTAC. The chain is built from TRBV12-1 and TRBJ2-7, with 10 bases identical to TRBD2. The observed sequence ends 1 residue before the CDR3 terminus, with the missing tail filled in from the germline J gene. With V trimmed by 0 bases and J by 3 bases, 4 bases remained unmatched. The CDR3 length is 15 residues. The germline V gene encodes CDR1 SGHSN and CDR2 HYEKVE.

This clone was observed a few times. Gene names and germline refer to mouse. With the read ending 1 residue before the CDR3 end, the germline J gene is used to fill in that end. The chain is built from TRBV26 and TRBJ1-4; D gene uncertain. This CDR3 is built from 16 residues. Per the germline V gene, CDR1 is KGHPV and CDR2 is FQNQEV (reference sequence). V was shortened by 4 bases and J by 0 bases, with 12 bases between the two germline ends. The part of the CDR3 DNA that was read is TGTGCCAGCAGTCCTGACCGGGGTCTTTCCAACGAAAGATTATTT. Translation gives CASSPDRGLSNERLF. The complete CDR3 sequence is CASSPDRGLSNERLFF.

This clone has only a few counts. Any gene name here is a mouse gene name. The observed sequence ends 1 residue before the CDR3 terminus, with the missing tail filled in from the germline J gene. The chain has TRBV26 and TRBJ2-7; TRBD2 matches at 8 bases. The CDR3 contains 15 residues. Germline values: CDR1 KGHPV, CDR2 FQNQEV (reference sequence). The junction had 5 bases not matched to a gene; V was cut back by 4 bases and J by 0 bases. CDR3 in amino acids: CASSPDWGSSYEQYF. The CDR3 DNA, read in part, is TGTGCCAGCAGTCCCGACTGGGGTAGCTCCTATGAACAGTAC.

Worth noting for this clone: Gene and germline names: mouse. Read coverage stops 1 residue before the CDR3 terminus; the germline J gene supplies the remainder. V gene TRBV3 combines with J gene TRBJ2-3, with D unresolved. The CDR3 covers 15 residues. V lost 1 base and J lost 0, with 8 bases in between. The germline V gene encodes CDR1 SNHLY and CDR2 FYNGKV (reference sequence). Partial CDR3 DNA: TGTGCCAGCAGCTTAGGGGGAACTAGTGCAGAAACGCTGTAT. Protein product: CASSLGGTSAETLY. The full CDR3 sequence reads CASSLGGTSAETLYF.

This clone rates as medium-sized (0.01 to 0.1%). Gene names refer to mouse genes. The sequenced fragment ends 1 residue before the CDR3 boundary, so the rest is inferred from the germline J gene. The gene calls are TRBV20 and TRBJ2-5; D is ambiguous. The V end lost 0 bases, the J end lost 4 bases, and 8 bases lay between the germline ends. Germline V lookup: CDR1 GFQATS, CDR2 STVNSAI. This CDR3 has 13 residues. Incomplete CDR3 DNA: TGTGGTGCTAGGGATGAGTGGAAAGACACCCAGTAC. As protein: CGARDEWKDTQY. The whole CDR3 reads CGARDEWKDTQYF.

In this sample, this clone is medium-sized. The genes are named according to mouse. With the read ending 1 residue before the CDR3 end, the germline J gene is used to fill in that end. The same CDR3 is also encoded by other DNA sequences in this sample. This chain links TRBV13-2 with TRBJ2-7; TRBD1 is a possible D gene (6 bases). This CDR3 spans 11 amino acids. V dropped 2 bases and J dropped 7 bases, with 7 bases sitting between them. From germline, CDR1 is NNHNN and CDR2 SYGAGS (reference sequence). The CDR3 sequence is CASGDRGEQYF. The sequenced part of the CDR3 DNA is TGTGCCAGCGGTGACAGGGGCGAACAGTAC.

Notes on this clone: Genes here carry mouse names. The CDR3 is cut off 1 residue early in the read; its end comes from the germline J gene. The chain carries TRBV3 and TRBJ2-5; D is undetermined. Germline V gene sequence: CDR1 SNHLY, CDR2 FYNGKV (reference sequence). The CDR3 contains 14 residues. With 5 bases removed from V and 0 bases from J, the gap between germline ends came to 9 bases. The part of the CDR3 DNA that was read is TGTGCCAGCAGCCCCCGGGCTAACCAAGACACCCAGTAC. The encoded protein is CASSPRANQDTQY. The entire CDR3 is CASSPRANQDTQYF.

This clone is classed as medium-sized (0.01 to 0.1%). All gene names here are mouse names. The CDR3 extends 1 residue past the end of the read, so its final part is completed from the germline J gene. The J gene is TRBJ2-1, the V gene TRBV13-2, with 11 bases aligning to TRBD2. Germline CDR1 and CDR2: NNHNN and SYGAGS (reference sequence). The CDR3 has 16 amino acids. Germline trimming cut 3 bases from V and 6 bases from J; bases unmatched to any gene: 8. The CDR3: CASGGRHWGGFAEQFF. The CDR3 DNA, read in part, is TGTGCCAGCGGTGGCCGTCACTGGGGGGGCTTTGCTGAGCAGTTC.

As for this clone: The gene names here belong to mouse. The sequence runs out 1 residue before the end of the CDR3; the remainder is reconstructed from the germline J gene. Other nucleotide sequences in the sample specify the same CDR3. The rearrangement joins TRBV31 to TRBJ2-3; TRBD2 matches at 7 bases. V was clipped by 3 bases and J by 0 bases; unmatched bases: 6. Germline CDR1 reads GKSSPN; CDR2 reads SITVG. The CDR3 covers 15 residues. CDR3 region: CAWSLRLGSAETLYF. The CDR3 DNA, read in part, is TGTGCCTGGAGCCTAAGACTGGGTAGTGCAGAAACGCTGTAT.

With respect to this clone: Genes here carry mouse names. The CDR3 end falls 1 residue outside the read, so it is completed with the germline J gene. This sequence joins TRBV4 and TRBJ2-1; 9 bases agree with TRBD2. V gave up 11 bases and J gave up 3 bases; unmatched junction bases: 2. Per the germline V gene, CDR1 is LGHDT and CDR2 is YNNKQL (reference sequence). The CDR3 covers 12 residues. CDR3 in amino acids: CADWGLYAEQFF. The covered CDR3 bases are TGTGCCGACTGGGGGCTCTATGCTGAGCAGTTC. The whole variable domain, filled in from reference TRBV4 and TRBJ2-1, reads ETAVFQTPNYHVTQVGNEVSFNCKQTLGHDTMYWYKQDSKKLLKIMFSYNNKQLIVNETVPRRFSPQSSDKAHLNLRIKSVEPEDSAVYLCADWGLYAEQFFGPGTRLTVL.

Regarding this clone: Gene names and germline match the mouse. The read gets to within 1 residue of the CDR3 end, and the germline J gene fills in the rest. The chain uses TRBV26 and TRBJ1-1; TRBD1 matches 7 bases. The CDR3 has 13 residues. CDR1 KGHPV and CDR2 FQNQEV come from the germline V gene (reference sequence). V lost 6 bases and J lost 1; bases outside the gene matches: 2. The CDR3 spells CASSQGGNTEVFF. The sequenced part of the CDR3 DNA is TGTGCCAGCAGCCAGGGGGGAAACACAGAAGTCTTC.

Regarding this clone: Gene names and germline refer to mouse. The CDR3 goes on 1 residue after the read ends, and that part is filled in from the germline J gene. V gene TRBV1 combines with J gene TRBJ2-7; D may correspond to TRBD1 or TRBD2 (5 bases each). This CDR3 region has 13 residues. V lost 0 bases and J 6 bases, leaving 9 bases between the germline ends. CDR1 is NSQYPW, CDR2 LRSPGD, per germline (reference sequence). The part of the CDR3 DNA that was read is TGCACCTGCAGTGCAGATAACGGGGCTGAACAGTAC. Encoded protein: CTCSADNGAEQY. The whole CDR3 is CTCSADNGAEQYF.

This clone is classed as hyperexpanded. Mouse germline and gene names are used. CDR3 sequence: CASIGTANTEVFF. The part of the CDR3 DNA that was read is TGTGCCAGCATCGGGACGGCAAACACAGAAGTCTTC. The chain links TRBV15 to TRBJ1-1, with D perhaps TRBD1 (5 bases). The CDR3 extends 1 residue past the end of the read, so its final part is completed from the germline J gene. Germline V gene lookup returns CDR1 SGHND and CDR2 FRSKSL. V was pared by 7 bases and J by 0 bases, with 9 bases between. This CDR3 is 13 amino acids long.

This clone was recorded once. The genes are named according to mouse. Coverage ceases 1 residue before the CDR3 finishes, and the germline J gene fills in the end. The chain recombines TRBV15 with TRBJ2-2, with 8 positions matching TRBD2. The CDR3 has 14 residues. V trimming: 3 bases; J trimming: 3 bases; junction bases outside the gene matches: 0. Germline CDR1 is SGHND and CDR2 is FRSKSL. The CDR3 loop is CASSFWGDTGQLYF. The sequenced CDR3 bases are TGTGCCAGCAGTTTCTGGGGGGACACCGGGCAGCTCTAC.

Notes on this clone: The genes and germline here are from mouse. The read comes to an end 1 residue before the CDR3 does, leaving the germline J gene to fill in the end. V is TRBV3 and J is TRBJ2-1; D ambiguous. The CDR3 is made up of 14 amino acids. Germline CDR1 is SNHLY and CDR2 is FYNGKV (reference sequence). V was shortened by 5 bases and J by 3 bases, with 11 bases between the two germline ends. The DNA read from the CDR3 is TGTGCCAGCAGCCCCCGGCAAATCTATGCTGAGCAGTTC. Residues: CASSPRQIYAEQF. Given in full, the CDR3 is CASSPRQIYAEQFF.

About this clone: Gene labels here are mouse ones. With the read ending 1 residue before the CDR3 end, the germline J gene is used to fill in that end. The chain recombines TRBV1 with TRBJ1-1, with 7 positions matching TRBD1. The CDR3 covers 12 residues. The germline V gene has CDR1 NSQYPW and CDR2 LRSPGD (reference sequence). Trimming at V came to 3 bases and at J to 7 bases, leaving 2 bases not matched to a gene. Incomplete CDR3 DNA: TGCACCTGCAGTGCTCGACAGGGAGAAGTCTTC. Protein sequence: CTCSARQGEVF. The whole CDR3 is CTCSARQGEVFF. The full variable domain, with the rest looked up from reference TRBV1 and TRBJ1-1, is VTLLEQNPRWRLVPRGQAVNLRCILKNSQYPWMSWYQQDLQKQLQWLFTLRSPGDKEVKSLPGADYLATRVTDTELRLQVANMSQGRTLYCTCSARQGEVFFGKGTRLTVV.

This clone has a handful of counts. Gene names and germline match the mouse. The missing CDR3 end, 1 residue past where the read stops, is filled in from the germline J gene. The rearrangement uses TRBV26 and TRBJ2-5; either TRBD1 or TRBD2 may fit D (5 bases each). Between the trimmed V and J ends, which lost 4 bases and 0 bases, there was a span of 8 bases. Germline assignment: CDR1 KGHPV and CDR2 FQNQEV (reference sequence). CDR3 length equals 14 residues. This CDR3 is CASSRRDNQDTQYF. The sequenced CDR3 bases are TGTGCCAGCAGTCGCCGGGACAACCAAGACACCCAGTAC.

This clone occurred a few times. Gene names are the mouse ones. The CDR3 end is not reached by the read, which stops 1 residue before it; the germline J gene fills it in. The rearrangement uses TRBV31 and TRBJ2-7; 10 bases line up with TRBD2. J was trimmed by 4 bases and V by 0 bases; bases with no gene match: 3. The CDR3 has 14 residues. Germline V gene lookup returns CDR1 GKSSPN and CDR2 SITVG. The sequenced CDR3 bases are TGTGCCTGGAGTCTGGGGACTGGGGATTATGAACAGTAC. Translating gives CAWSLGTGDYEQY. The full CDR3 reads CAWSLGTGDYEQYF.